This TCR beta chain was retrieved from a study of CD8 T cells in ankylosing spondylitis. Broader study findings: Apparently characteristic of ankylosing spondylitis blood was a TCR beta motif (fewer than 10 highly homologous variants).

This clonotype was detected ten times or more. Its antigen is as yet unknown. This CDR3 contains 14 residues. Germline-derived CDR1 and CDR2 are SGHRS and YFSETQ. V was shortened by 1 base and J by 8 bases, with 13 bases between the two germline ends. TCRdb re-called the 5' RACE reads through MiXCR, storing one row per CDR3 protein. The sample shows roughly 670,000 distinct CDR3 sequences, 15% to 20% of them seen only once. The TCR originated in a male donor with ankylosing spondylitis. The sample taken for sequencing was blood, either unsorted or a sorted T cell fraction (not recorded which). The chain combines TRBV5-1 with TRBJ2-1, with TRBD1 as a possible D gene (7 bases). The CDR3 DNA reads TGCGCCAGCAGCTTGCGACAGGGAGGCCATGAGCAGTTCTTC. Its translation: CASSLRQGGHEQFF. Full variable domain (missing parts from reference TRBV5-1 and TRBJ2-1): KAGVTQTPRYLIKTRGQQVTLSCSPISGHRSVSWYQQTPGQGLQFLFEYFSETQRNKGNFPGRFSGRQFSNSRSEMNVSTLELGDSALYLCASSLRQGGHEQFFGPGTRLTVL.